A single sample gave rise to the 9 T cell receptor beta chains below, sequenced in a study of blood T cell repertoires in COVID-19. Some clones are missing from TCRdb's copy, which holds only in-frame ones; the method was immunoSEQ multiplex PCR. The sample shows hundreds of thousands of clones, roughly 87% of them seen only once. Material for sequencing was PBMCs or T cells enriched from blood (not recorded which). These TCRs come from a woman aged 30 to 39 who had recovered from COVID-19.

The V and J genes are TRBV29-1 and TRBJ1-1; D is possibly TRBD1 (6 bases). The CDR3 length is 14 residues. The germline gives CDR1 SQVTM, CDR2 ANQGSEA. V was clipped by 7 bases and J by 4 bases, with 19 bases between them. CDR3 amino acids: CSAHIGLGATEAFF. The CDR3 DNA follows: TGCAGCGCCCACATCGGGTTGGGGGCCACTGAAGCTTTCTTT.

V is TRBV6-5 and J is TRBJ1-1; perhaps TRBD1 as D (5 bases). The CDR3 sequence is 13 residues long. The germline V gene encodes CDR1 MNHEY and CDR2 SVGAGI. The ends were cut back, 6 bases at V and 2 bases at J, with 10 bases in the middle. The CDR3 loop reads CASRADRNTEAFF. CDR3 DNA: TGTGCCAGCAGGGCAGACAGAAACACTGAAGCTTTCTTT.

This rearrangement joins TRBV5-1 to TRBJ1-1; D call uncertain. The germline CDR1 and CDR2 sequences are SGHRS and YFSETQ. Trimming took off 2 bases at V and 3 bases at J, with 11 bases between the two ends. The CDR3 runs 14 residues. The CDR3 is CASSFSSTDTEAFF. CDR3 nucleotide sequence: TGCGCCAGCAGCTTCTCCTCTACTGACACTGAAGCTTTCTTT. Combining the CDR3 with reference TRBV5-1 and TRBJ1-1 gives the whole variable domain KAGVTQTPRYLIKTRGQQVTLSCSPISGHRSVSWYQQTPGQGLQFLFEYFSETQRNKGNFPGRFSGRQFSNSRSEMNVSTLELGDSALYLCASSFSSTDTEAFFGQGTRLTVV.

The rearrangement links TRBV15 to TRBJ2-1, with 13 bases identical to TRBD2. V lost 3 bases and J lost 8; bases outside the gene matches: 7. This CDR3 comprises 16 residues. CDR1 and CDR2 (germline): LNHNV, YYDKDF (reference sequence). The DNA of the CDR3 is TGTGCCACCAGCAGTTCTGGGACTAGCGGGATCGATGAGCAGTTCTTC. Translated, it gives CATSSSGTSGIDEQFF.

This clone occurred once. V and J are TRBV13 and TRBJ2-7, with 12 nucleotides matching TRBD1. Unmatched junction bases numbered 6, after V lost 0 bases and J lost 3 bases. This CDR3 has 17 residues. Germline loops: CDR1 PRHDT, CDR2 FYEKMQ (reference sequence). The CDR3 region has the DNA TGTGCCAGCAGCTTAGGCGGGACAGGGGGCCTCAACTACGAGCAGTACTTC. As protein: CASSLGGTGGLNYEQYF.

On this clone itself: One end of the junction does not line up with germline, which may come from a read error. The chain recombines TRBV7-7 with TRBJ2-5, with 11 bases fitting TRBD2. Germline loops: CDR1 SSHAT, CDR2 FNYEAQ (reference sequence). The CDR3 is 15 amino acids. CDR3 coding DNA: TGTGCTAGCAGCTTAGCGGGAGGGCGGCAAGAGACCCAGTACTTC. This translates into CASSLAGGRQETQYF.

V is TRBV19 and J is TRBJ2-1; 8 bases are a match to TRBD1. CDR3 length: 14 residues. Unmatched junction bases numbered 7, after V lost 2 bases and J lost 10 bases. Germline V CDR1 and CDR2: LNHDA, SQIVND (reference sequence). CDR3 DNA: TGTGCCAGTAGTATATATCAGGGGGCAGGGGAGCAGTTCTTC. Translated, it gives CASSIYQGAGEQFF.

A single count supports this clone. The rearrangement links TRBV27 to TRBJ1-4; 8 nucleotides line up with TRBD1. CDR3 length equals 18 residues. The J segment lost 3 bases and the V segment lost 0 bases, leaving 9 bases of the junction unmatched. Germline CDR1 is MNHEY and CDR2 is SMNVEV (reference sequence). The DNA of the CDR3 is TGTGCCAGCAGTTTATCCCAGGGGGCGCGAGTCCCTAATGAAAAACTGTTTTTT. This encodes CASSLSQGARVPNEKLFF.

This sequence joins TRBV5-5 and TRBJ2-5, with 11 bases fitting TRBD1. After removal of 0 bases from V and 4 bases from J, the junction contained 8 bases not matched to a gene. The CDR3 runs 17 residues. CDR1 and CDR2 from the germline V gene are SGHKS and YYEKEE (reference sequence). CDR3 in amino acids: CASSLGGTGGFGETQYF. CDR3 DNA sequence: TGTGCCAGCAGCTTGGGCGGGACAGGGGGTTTTGGAGAGACCCAGTACTTC.